This T cell receptor (beta chain) originates from a study of cytomegalovirus exposure and HLA in healthy donors. Trimming stripped 8 bases from V and 1 base from J, with 18 bases between. The V gene's germline CDR1 is MDHEN and CDR2 SYDVKM. This CDR3 is built from 16 residues. Among the donors, all were healthy bone marrow donors. 60 Vbeta and 13 Jbeta primers were used in PCR. Study processing details: Roughly 80 million unique TCR beta chains, roughly 11 million shared, were counted in a later analysis. Profiled with immunoSEQ multiplex PCR; TCRdb holds only in-frame clones, not every one. V and J calls and clone size come straight from that table; D and trimming were deduced from the DNA. The data contain approximately 190,000 clones, roughly 80% of them seen just once; the ten biggest clones take up 6.3%.

Material for sequencing was PBMCs. The V call is TRBV28, the J call TRBJ1-5; D may be TRBD1 (5 bases). The TCR comes from a man aged 35 to 55 in good health and CMV-seropositive. The DNA for the CDR3 is TGTGCCAGCCTACTCGGGGGGTTCTTAAGCAATCAGCCCCAGCATTTT. Translated: CASLLGGFLSNQPQHF.